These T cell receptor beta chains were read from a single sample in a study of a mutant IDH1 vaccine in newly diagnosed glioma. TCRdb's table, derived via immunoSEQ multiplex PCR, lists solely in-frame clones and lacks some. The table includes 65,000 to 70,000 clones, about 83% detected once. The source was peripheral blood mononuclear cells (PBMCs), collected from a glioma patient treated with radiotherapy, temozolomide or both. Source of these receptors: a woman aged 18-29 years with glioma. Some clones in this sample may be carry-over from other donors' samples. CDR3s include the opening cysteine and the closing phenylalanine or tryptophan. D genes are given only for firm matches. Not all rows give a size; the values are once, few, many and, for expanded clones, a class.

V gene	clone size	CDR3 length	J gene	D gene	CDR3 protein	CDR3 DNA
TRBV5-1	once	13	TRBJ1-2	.	CASSPFSTGSYTF	TGCGCCAGCAGTCCTTTCTCGACAGGTAGCTACACCTTC
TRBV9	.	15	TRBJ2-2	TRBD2	CASSLGLAGTGELFF	TGTGCCAGCAGCCTCGGACTAGCGGGGACCGGGGAGCTGTTTTTT
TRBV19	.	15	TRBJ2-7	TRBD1	CASSIRGQGAYEQYF	TGTGCCAGTAGTATCAGAGGACAGGGGGCCTACGAGCAGTACTTC
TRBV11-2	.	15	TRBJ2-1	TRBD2	CASSPRLAGYNEQFF	TGTGCCAGCAGCCCCCGACTAGCGGGGTACAATGAGCAGTTCTTC
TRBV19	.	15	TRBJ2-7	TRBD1	CASSYTRDSLYEQYF	TGTGCCAGTAGTTACACCCGGGACAGCCTGTACGAGCAGTACTTC
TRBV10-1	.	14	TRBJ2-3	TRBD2	CASSEEREFDTQYF	TGCGCCAGCAGTGAGGAGCGGGAGTTTGATACGCAGTATTTT
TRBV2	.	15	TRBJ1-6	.	CASRRESSYNSPLHF	TGTGCCAGCCGGCGGGAGAGTTCCTATAATTCACCCCTCCACTTT
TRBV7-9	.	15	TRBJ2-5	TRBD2	CASSPRLAAGETQYF	TGTGCCAGCAGCCCCAGACTAGCCGCCGGGGAGACCCAGTACTTC
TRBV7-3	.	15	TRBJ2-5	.	CASSATPGIQETQYF	TGTGCCAGCAGCGCTACCCCAGGGATCCAAGAGACCCAGTACTTC
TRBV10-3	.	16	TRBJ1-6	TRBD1	CAISESDRGLNSPLHF	TGTGCCATCAGTGAGTCGGACAGGGGCCTTAATTCACCCCTCCACTTT
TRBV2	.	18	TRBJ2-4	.	CASSENPLQGRDPNIQYF	TGTGCCAGCAGTGAAAACCCCTTACAGGGCAGGGATCCAAACATTCAGTACTTC
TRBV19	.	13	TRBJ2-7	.	CASRMDNSYEQYF	TGTGCCAGTAGGATGGACAACTCCTACGAGCAGTACTTC
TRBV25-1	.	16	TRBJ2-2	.	CASSVPSGVNTGELFF	TGTGCCAGCAGTGTCCCCTCGGGGGTGAACACCGGGGAGCTGTTTTTT
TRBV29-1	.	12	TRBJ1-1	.	CSVAQGRTEAFF	TGCAGCGTTGCCCAGGGGAGAACTGAAGCTTTCTTT
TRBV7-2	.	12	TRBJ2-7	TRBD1	CASSSPGGEQYF	TGTGCCAGCAGCTCGCCAGGGGGCGAGCAGTACTTC
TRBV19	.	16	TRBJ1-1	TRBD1	CASSIGQGTMNTEAFF	TGTGCCAGTAGTATAGGACAGGGAACGATGAACACTGAAGCTTTCTTT
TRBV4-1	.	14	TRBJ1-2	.	CASSQDPDGYGYTF	TGCGCCAGCAGCCAAGACCCCGACGGCTATGGCTACACCTTC
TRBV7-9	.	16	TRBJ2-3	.	CASSLVSGINTDTQYF	TGTGCCAGCAGCTTAGTTTCCGGGATCAACACAGATACGCAGTATTTT
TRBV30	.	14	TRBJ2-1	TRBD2	CAGTSGNSYNEQFF	TGTGCCGGAACTAGCGGGAACTCCTACAATGAGCAGTTCTTC
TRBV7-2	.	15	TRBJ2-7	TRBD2	CASSLVTSGAHEQYF	TGTGCCAGCAGCTTAGTTACTAGCGGTGCCCACGAGCAGTACTTC
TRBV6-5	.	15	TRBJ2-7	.	CASSYSAGGGYEQYF	TGTGCCAGCAGTTACTCGGCAGGGGGAGGCTACGAGCAGTACTTC
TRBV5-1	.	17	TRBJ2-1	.	CASSLVTGLGSYNEQFF	TGCGCCAGCAGCTTGGTAACCGGACTGGGCTCCTACAATGAGCAGTTCTTC